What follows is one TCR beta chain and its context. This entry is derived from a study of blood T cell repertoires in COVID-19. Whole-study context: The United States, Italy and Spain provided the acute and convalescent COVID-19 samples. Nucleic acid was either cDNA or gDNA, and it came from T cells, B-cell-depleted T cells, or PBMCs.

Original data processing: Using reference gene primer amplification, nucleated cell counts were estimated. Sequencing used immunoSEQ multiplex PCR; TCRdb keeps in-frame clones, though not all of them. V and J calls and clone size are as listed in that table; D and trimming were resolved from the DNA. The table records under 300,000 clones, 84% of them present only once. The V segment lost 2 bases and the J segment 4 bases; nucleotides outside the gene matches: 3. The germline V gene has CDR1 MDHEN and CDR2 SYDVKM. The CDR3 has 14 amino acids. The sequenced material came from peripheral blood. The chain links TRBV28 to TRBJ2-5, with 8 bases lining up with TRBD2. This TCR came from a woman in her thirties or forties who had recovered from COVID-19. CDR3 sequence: CASSLSGGRETQYF. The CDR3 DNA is TGTGCCAGCAGTTTAAGCGGGGGCCGAGAGACCCAGTACTTC.